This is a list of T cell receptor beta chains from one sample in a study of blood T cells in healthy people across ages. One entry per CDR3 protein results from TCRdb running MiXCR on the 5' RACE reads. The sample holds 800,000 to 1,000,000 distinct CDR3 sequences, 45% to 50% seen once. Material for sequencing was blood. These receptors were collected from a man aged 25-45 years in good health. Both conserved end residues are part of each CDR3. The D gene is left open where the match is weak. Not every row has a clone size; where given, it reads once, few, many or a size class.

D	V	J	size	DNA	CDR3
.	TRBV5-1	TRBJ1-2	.	TGCGCCAGCAGCGAGGGCGCTGTCAACTATGGCTACACCTTC	CASSEGAVNYGYTF
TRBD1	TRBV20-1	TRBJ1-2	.	TGCAGTGGGCGGGACAGGGGGCTAGGTGACTATGGCTACACCTTC	CSGRDRGLGDYGYTF
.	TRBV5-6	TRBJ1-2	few	TGTGCCAGCAGCTTGGCCTCCGGTGGCTACACCTTC	CASSLASGGYTF
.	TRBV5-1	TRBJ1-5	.	TGCGCCAGCAGCCCTGGACACAATCAGCCCCAGCATTTT	CASSPGHNQPQHF
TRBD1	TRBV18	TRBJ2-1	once	TGTGCCAGCTCACCAAACAGGGGGACCTACAATGAGCAGTTCTTC	CASSPNRGTYNEQFF
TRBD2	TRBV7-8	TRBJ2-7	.	TGTGCCAGCAGCTTAGATACTAGCGGGACATACGAGCAGTACTTC	CASSLDTSGTYEQYF
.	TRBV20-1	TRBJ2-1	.	TGCAGTGCCAGTAGCTGGGGACAAGGGTCCCCGAGCTCCTACAATGAGCAGTTCTTC	CSASSWGQGSPSSYNEQFF
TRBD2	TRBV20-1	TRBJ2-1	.	TGCAGTGCTAGCCTACTAGCGGGGGGGGTAGGGCAGTTCTTC	CSASLLAGGVGQFF
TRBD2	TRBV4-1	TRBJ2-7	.	TGCGCCAGCAGCCAATCCAGCGGGGGACTTTACGAGCAGTACTTC	CASSQSSGGLYEQYF
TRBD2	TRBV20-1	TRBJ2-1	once	TGCAGTGCCGTCCGCGGGGGGGGCAATGAGCAGTTCTTC	CSAVRGGGNEQFF
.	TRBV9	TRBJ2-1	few	TGTGCCAGCAGCATACGAGGCGGGGGCAACCCCTACAATGAGCAGTTCTTC	CASSIRGGGNPYNEQFF
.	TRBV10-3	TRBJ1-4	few	TGTGCCATCAGTGACCCTAAGAGTGGGACTAATGAAAAACTGTTTTTT	CAISDPKSGTNEKLFF
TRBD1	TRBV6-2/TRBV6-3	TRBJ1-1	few	TGTGCCAGCAGAAACCTAGGGGGCAGCGACACTGAAGCTTTCTTT	CASRNLGGSDTEAFF
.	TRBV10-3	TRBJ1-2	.	TGTGCCATCAGTGACGTTTTGGGCTATGGCTACACCTTC	CAISDVLGYGYTF
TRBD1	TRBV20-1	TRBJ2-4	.	TGCAGTGCTAGAGGGACAGGGGAGAAGCAGTACTTC	CSARGTGEKQYF
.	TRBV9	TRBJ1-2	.	TGTGCCAGCAGCGTAAAGGGGCGATTTAACTATGGCTACACCTTC	CASSVKGRFNYGYTF
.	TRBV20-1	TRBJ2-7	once	TGCAGTGCTAGTGATACCAGGGACGAGCAGTACTTC	CSASDTRDEQYF
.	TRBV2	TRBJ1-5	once	TGTGCCAGCAGTGAGGGGCGGGGGAGGAGCAATCAGCCCCAGCATTTT	CASSEGRGRSNQPQHF
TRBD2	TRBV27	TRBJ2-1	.	TGTGCCAGCAGCGTTGGGGCTAGCGGGGGGAACTCCTACAATGAGCAGTTCTTC	CASSVGASGGNSYNEQFF
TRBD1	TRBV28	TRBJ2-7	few	TGTGCCAGCAGTTCGGGACAGGGGTTCTCCTACGAGCAGTACTTC	CASSSGQGFSYEQYF
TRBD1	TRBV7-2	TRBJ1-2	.	TGTGCCAGCAGCGCAGGGGGCCCCAACTATGGCTACACCTTC	CASSAGGPNYGYTF
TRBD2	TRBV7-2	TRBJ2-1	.	TGTGCCAGCAGCGCGCCGGGACTAGCTTACAATGAGCAGTTCTTC	CASSAPGLAYNEQFF
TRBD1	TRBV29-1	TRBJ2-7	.	TGCAGCGTCACAGGGGGCCACCTCTACGAGCAGTACTTC	CSVTGGHLYEQYF
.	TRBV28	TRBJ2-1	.	TGTGCCAGCGGCCCGGGCTATTCCTACAATGAGCAGTTCTTC	CASGPGYSYNEQFF
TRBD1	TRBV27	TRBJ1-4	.	TGTGCCAGCAGTTTCCGGGACAGGGGTCCGGAGAAACTGTTTTTT	CASSFRDRGPEKLFF
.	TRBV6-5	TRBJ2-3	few	TGTGCCAGCAGTTACGATTGGGGGACAGATACGCAGTATTTT	CASSYDWGTDTQYF
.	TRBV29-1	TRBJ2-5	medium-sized	TGCAGCGCGCGGTTGGAGACCCAGTACTTC	CSARLETQYF
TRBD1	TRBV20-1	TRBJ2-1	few	TGCAGTGCTCTTAGGGACAGGGGTTTCAATGAGCAGTTCTTC	CSALRDRGFNEQFF
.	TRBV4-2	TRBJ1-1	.	TGTGCCAGCAGCCAGGACGCCCCTCCCTCCTGGGACAACACTGAAGCTTTCTTT	CASSQDAPPSWDNTEAFF
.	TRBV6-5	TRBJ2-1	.	TGTGCCAGTCTCCGGGGAGGTAGCTCCTACAATGAGCAGTTCTTC	CASLRGGSSYNEQFF
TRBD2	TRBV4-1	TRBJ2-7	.	TGCGCCAGCAGCCAAGGGAATATCATTAGCGGGGGGGCTTACGAGCAGTACTTC	CASSQGNIISGGAYEQYF
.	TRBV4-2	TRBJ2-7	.	TGTGCCAGCAGCCACCTCAACGGCAGGACCTCCTACGAGCAGTACTTC	CASSHLNGRTSYEQYF
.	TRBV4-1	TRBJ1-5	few	TGCGCCAGCAGCCAAGAAGGGCCAGGGACTCAGCCCCAGCATTTT	CASSQEGPGTQPQHF
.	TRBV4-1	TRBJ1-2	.	TGCGCCAGCAGCCAAGAGTTCCCCCGAGGCTATGGCTACACCTTC	CASSQEFPRGYGYTF
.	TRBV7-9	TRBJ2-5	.	TGTGCCAGCAGCTTAAGTACCAAAGAGACCCAGTACTTC	CASSLSTKETQYF
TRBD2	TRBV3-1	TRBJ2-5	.	TGTGCCAGCAGCAACCGAGGCGGGGGGAAGAAAGAGACCCAGTACTTC	CASSNRGGGKKETQYF
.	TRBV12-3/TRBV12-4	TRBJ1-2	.	TGTGCCAGCTCCCTAGGTGGGTCGTCGGACTATGGCTACACCTTC	CASSLGGSSDYGYTF
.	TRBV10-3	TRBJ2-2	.	TGTGCCATCAGTCCGGACCCAGGTGTCCAGCTGTTTTTT	CAISPDPGVQLFF
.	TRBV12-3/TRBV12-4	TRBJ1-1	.	TGTGCCAGCAGTATCGGGACGGGGCTGAACACTGAAGCTTTCTTT	CASSIGTGLNTEAFF
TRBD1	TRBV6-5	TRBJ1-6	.	TGTGCCAGCAGCCAAAAACAGGGGGGCTCACCCCTCCACTTT	CASSQKQGGSPLHF